A selection of T cell receptor beta chains follows, all from one sample in a study of neurological immune-mediated disorders. TCRdb reanalysed the 5' RACE reads using MiXCR and keeps one entry per CDR3 protein. The table has around 53,000 distinct CDR3 sequences, roughly 4.4% seen once. The sample consisted of PBMCs. The origin of the receptors is a man aged 45-65 years with multiple sclerosis. Each CDR3 is given with its conserved first and last residue. D genes are given only for firm matches. Clone size is stated in some rows and not others, as once, few, many or a class when expanded.

TRBJ2-1 | many | TRBV7-9 | TRBD1 | CASSPDRGGYNEQFF | TGTGCCAGCAGCCCGGACAGGGGTGGGTACAATGAGCAGTTCTTC
TRBJ2-5 | many | TRBV11-1 | TRBD2 | CASSLTGLARETQYF | TGTGCCAGCAGCTTAACGGGACTAGCCAGAGAGACCCAGTACTTC
TRBJ2-7 | many | TRBV2 | . | CASSDPTSGVDEQYF | TGTGCCAGCAGTGACCCTACCTCCGGCGTCGACGAGCAGTACTTC
TRBJ1-4 | many | TRBV7-2 | . | CASSFDSAANEKLFF | TGTGCCAGCAGCTTTGACAGCGCGGCTAATGAAAAACTGTTTTTT
TRBJ2-2 | many | TRBV4-1 | . | CASSLTPGHPGELFF | TGCGCCAGCAGCCTAACCCCAGGGCATCCCGGGGAGCTGTTTTTT
TRBJ2-1 | many | TRBV24-1 | TRBD2 | CATGTSGYNEQFF | TGTGCCACAGGGACTAGCGGATACAATGAGCAGTTCTTC
TRBJ2-3 | many | TRBV15 | . | CATSRDLGQYTQYF | TGTGCCACCAGCAGAGATCTGGGCCAGTATACGCAGTATTTT
TRBJ2-1 | many | TRBV6-1 | TRBD2 | CASTLLAGYNEQFF | TGTGCCAGCACGCTGCTAGCGGGGTACAATGAGCAGTTCTTC
TRBJ2-3 | . | TRBV7-2 | TRBD2 | CASSGRSGSADTQYF | TGTGCCAGCAGCGGACGTAGCGGGAGCGCAGATACGCAGTATTTT
TRBJ2-1 | many | TRBV7-9 | TRBD1 | CASSSLTDRVHEQFF | TGTGCCAGCAGCTCCCTCACGGACAGGGTCCATGAGCAGTTCTTC
TRBJ1-5 | many | TRBV28 | . | CATQESDQPQHF | TGTGCCACCCAAGAGAGCGACCAGCCCCAGCATTTT
TRBJ2-3 | . | TRBV24-1 | TRBD1 | CATRGGRTDTQYF | TGTGCCACCAGAGGGGGCCGCACAGATACGCAGTATTTT
TRBJ2-3 | few | TRBV6-5 | TRBD2 | CASSLTSGGGNTQYF | TGTGCCAGCAGTTTGACTAGCGGGGGGGGGAATACGCAGTATTTT
TRBJ2-5 | few | TRBV18 | . | CASSPTPTGTQYF | TGTGCCAGCTCACCCACACCCACCGGGACCCAGTACTTC
TRBJ1-1 | many | TRBV5-1 | . | CASSLAPGLNTEAFF | TGCGCCAGCAGCTTGGCCCCCGGGCTGAACACTGAAGCTTTCTTT
TRBJ2-5 | many | TRBV29-1 | . | CSVGQNLQETQYF | TGCAGCGTTGGCCAGAACCTCCAAGAGACCCAGTACTTC
TRBJ2-7 | many | TRBV20-1 | TRBD1 | CSARDRGAAGWDRGYF | TGCAGTGCTAGAGATCGTGGTGCCGCAGGTTGGGACAGGGGGTACTTC
TRBJ1-1 | . | TRBV14 | . | CASSQEVGNTEAFF | TGTGCCAGCAGCCAAGAGGTGGGGAACACTGAAGCTTTCTTT
TRBJ2-6 | many | TRBV5-1 | . | CASSLEGVTGANVLTF | TGCGCCAGCAGCTTGGAGGGAGTGACTGGGGCCAACGTCCTGACTTTC
TRBJ1-2 | many | TRBV4-1 | TRBD1 | CASSQVGGHYGYTF | TGCGCCAGCAGCCAAGTAGGGGGCCACTATGGCTACACCTTC
TRBJ2-7 | . | TRBV7-6 | . | CASSSAWGKMDEQYF | TGTGCCAGCAGCTCAGCCTGGGGCAAGATGGACGAGCAGTACTTC
TRBJ2-1 | many | TRBV6-5 | TRBD2 | CASEAGGPWNEQFF | TGTGCCAGCGAAGCGGGAGGGCCTTGGAATGAGCAGTTCTTC
TRBJ1-1 | many | TRBV12-3/TRBV12-4 | . | CASSSKNYGGVNTEAFF | TGTGCCAGCAGTTCGAAGAACTATGGGGGGGTGAACACTGAAGCTTTCTTT
TRBJ2-7 | many | TRBV15 | . | CATSRDFNGPYEQYF | TGTGCCACCAGCAGAGATTTTAACGGTCCTTACGAGCAGTACTTC
TRBJ1-2 | many | TRBV10-3 | . | CAITSDRTNYGYTF | TGTGCCATCACGTCCGACAGGACTAACTATGGCTACACCTTC
TRBJ1-1 | many | TRBV4-1 | . | CASSQARENTEAFF | TGCGCCAGCAGCCAAGCGAGAGAGAACACTGAAGCTTTCTTT
TRBJ2-5 | many | TRBV5-6 | . | CASSFPGGPGVETQYF | TGTGCCAGCAGCTTTCCCGGTGGACCAGGGGTAGAGACCCAGTACTTC
TRBJ2-1 | many | TRBV5-1 | TRBD2 | CASSLGTSQGEQFF | TGCGCCAGCAGCTTGGGGACTAGCCAGGGTGAGCAGTTCTTC
TRBJ2-1 | many | TRBV3-1 | TRBD1 | CASSQDFVPTGNNEQFF | TGTGCCAGCAGCCAAGATTTCGTCCCGACAGGGAACAATGAGCAGTTCTTC
TRBJ2-5 | many | TRBV10-3 | . | CAISDRPQETQYF | TGTGCCATCAGTGACCGCCCCCAAGAGACCCAGTACTTC
TRBJ2-3 | many | TRBV27 | . | CASSLSTGGNTDTQYF | TGTGCCAGCAGTTTAAGTACCGGCGGAAACACAGATACGCAGTATTTT
TRBJ1-5 | many | TRBV9 | . | CASSVGSYQPQHF | TGTGCCAGCAGCGTAGGTTCGTATCAGCCCCAGCATTTT
TRBJ1-1 | many | TRBV5-1 | . | CASSLAVAMNTEAFF | TGCGCCAGCAGCTTGGCGGTGGCGATGAACACTGAAGCTTTCTTT
TRBJ2-3 | few | TRBV20-1 | TRBD2 | CSARPSGDPEDTQYF | TGCAGTGCTAGGCCTAGCGGGGACCCGGAGGATACGCAGTATTTT
TRBJ2-3 | many | TRBV7-9 | TRBD1 | CASSQGGQADTQYF | TGTGCCAGCAGCCAGGGGGGACAGGCAGATACGCAGTATTTT
TRBJ1-3 | many | TRBV28 | TRBD1 | CASSQQGDGNTIYF | TGTGCCAGCAGTCAACAGGGGGATGGAAACACCATATATTTT
TRBJ2-5 | many | TRBV5-4 | . | CASSSLFTGGQETQYF | TGTGCCAGCAGCTCCTTATTCACTGGCGGTCAAGAGACCCAGTACTTC
TRBJ2-4 | many | TRBV7-9 | . | CASSHFSGETKNIQYF | TGTGCCAGCAGCCACTTTTCGGGGGAGACCAAAAACATTCAGTACTTC
TRBJ2-5 | many | TRBV9 | . | CASSPLRVRGAQYF | TGTGCCAGCAGCCCACTCAGGGTTCGTGGGGCCCAGTACTTC
TRBJ1-5 | many | TRBV5-1 | . | CASSLVGENQPQNF | TGCGCCAGCAGCTTGGTAGGGGAGAATCAGCCCCAGAATTTT
TRBJ2-2 | many | TRBV5-5 | . | CASSSAPVGVRTGELFF | TGTGCCAGCAGCTCTGCGCCGGTCGGGGTTAGGACCGGGGAGCTGTTTTTT
TRBJ1-1 | many | TRBV7-9 | . | CASSSRFTEAFF | TGTGCCAGCAGCTCCCGGTTCACTGAAGCTTTCTTT
TRBJ2-7 | few | TRBV5-1 | TRBD2 | CASSWTSGTYEQYF | TGCGCCAGCAGCTGGACTAGCGGTACCTACGAGCAGTACTTC
TRBJ2-2 | many | TRBV6-6 | TRBD1 | CASRGTGGSNTGELFF | TGTGCCAGCAGAGGGACAGGAGGCTCGAACACCGGGGAGCTGTTTTTT
TRBJ2-1 | few | TRBV20-1 | TRBD1 | CSARDGGDRAEQFF | TGCAGTGCTAGAGATGGAGGGGACAGGGCCGAGCAGTTCTTC
TRBJ2-1 | many | TRBV4-1 | TRBD2 | CASSQNEPAGGLKDEQFF | TGCGCCAGCAGCCAAAACGAACCAGCGGGAGGTTTGAAGGATGAGCAGTTCTTC
TRBJ2-2 | many | TRBV7-9 | . | CASSLITPLAGELFF | TGTGCCAGCAGCTTAATCACCCCCTTGGCCGGGGAGCTGTTTTTT